This T cell receptor beta chain was documented in a study of STAT3 mutations in large granular lymphocyte leukemia. J gave up 9 bases and V 6 bases, and 4 bases lay outside the gene matches. CDR1 and CDR2 (germline): SGHDN, FVKESK. The CDR3 contains 13 residues. Study-wide points: Every T-cell large granular lymphocyte leukemia patient had at least one immunodominant TCR beta clonotype. All newly emerging clones after therapy were STAT3 wild type.

Sequenced by immunoSEQ multiplex PCR; TCRdb stores in-frame clones only, minus some. Of over 10,000 clones listed, about 70% are singletons. This clone has a handful of counts. The antigen is unknown. This chain joins TRBV14 and TRBJ2-1; 11 positions agree with TRBD2. Specimen: peripheral blood mononuclear cells. The source is a man aged 55 to 70 with T-cell large granular lymphocyte leukemia. Some clones in this sample may be carry-over from other donors' samples. CDR3 nucleotides: TGTGCCAGCAGTCCTACTAGCGGGGGTGAGCAGTTCTTC. Translation: CASSPTSGGEQFF.